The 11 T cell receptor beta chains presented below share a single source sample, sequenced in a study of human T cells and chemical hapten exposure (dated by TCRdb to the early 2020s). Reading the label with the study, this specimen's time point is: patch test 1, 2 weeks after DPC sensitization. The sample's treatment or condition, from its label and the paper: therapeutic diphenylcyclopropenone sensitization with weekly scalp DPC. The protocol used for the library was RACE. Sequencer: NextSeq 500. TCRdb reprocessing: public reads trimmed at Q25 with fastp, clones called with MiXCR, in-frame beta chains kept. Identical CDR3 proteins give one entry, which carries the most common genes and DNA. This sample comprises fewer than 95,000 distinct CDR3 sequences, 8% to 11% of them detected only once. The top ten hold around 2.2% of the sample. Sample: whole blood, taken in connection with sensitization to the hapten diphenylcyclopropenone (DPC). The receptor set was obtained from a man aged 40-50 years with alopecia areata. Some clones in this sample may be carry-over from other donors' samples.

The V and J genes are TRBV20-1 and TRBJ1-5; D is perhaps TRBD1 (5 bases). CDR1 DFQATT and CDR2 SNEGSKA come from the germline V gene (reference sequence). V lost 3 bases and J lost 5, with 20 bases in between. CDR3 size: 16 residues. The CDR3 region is CSARIHKQGGDQPQHF. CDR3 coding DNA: TGCAGTGCTAGGATACACAAGCAGGGTGGGGATCAGCCCCAGCATTTT.

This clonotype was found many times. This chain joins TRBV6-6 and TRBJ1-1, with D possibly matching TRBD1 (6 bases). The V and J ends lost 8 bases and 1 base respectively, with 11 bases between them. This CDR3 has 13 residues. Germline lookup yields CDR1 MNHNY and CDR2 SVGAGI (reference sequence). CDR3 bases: TGTGCCAGCCACGCGGGACAGAACACTGAAGCTTTCTTT. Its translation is CASHAGQNTEAFF.

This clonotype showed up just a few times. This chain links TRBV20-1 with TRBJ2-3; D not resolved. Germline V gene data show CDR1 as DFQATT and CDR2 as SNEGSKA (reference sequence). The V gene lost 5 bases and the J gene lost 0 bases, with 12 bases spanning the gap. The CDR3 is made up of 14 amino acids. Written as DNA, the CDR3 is TGCAGTGCTTTGGCGGTCCCTAGCACAGATACGCAGTATTTT. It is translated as CSALAVPSTDTQYF.

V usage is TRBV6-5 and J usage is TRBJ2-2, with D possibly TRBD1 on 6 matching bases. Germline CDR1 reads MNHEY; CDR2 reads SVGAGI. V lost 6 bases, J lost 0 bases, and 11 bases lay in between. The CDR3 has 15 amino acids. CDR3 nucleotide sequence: TGTGCCAGCAGAGTAGGGGGAACGAACACCGGGGAGCTGTTTTTT. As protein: CASRVGGTNTGELFF.

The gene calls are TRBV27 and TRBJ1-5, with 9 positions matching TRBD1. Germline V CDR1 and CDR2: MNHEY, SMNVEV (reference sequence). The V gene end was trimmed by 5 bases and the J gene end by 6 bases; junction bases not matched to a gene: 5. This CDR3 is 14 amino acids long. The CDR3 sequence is CASSLRDRVQPQHF. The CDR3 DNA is TGTGCCAGCAGTCTCCGGGACAGGGTTCAGCCCCAGCATTTT.

The CDR3 spells CASSLAWAGGPYNEQFF. The DNA of the CDR3 is TGTGCCAGCAGCTTAGCTTGGGCGGGAGGGCCCTACAATGAGCAGTTCTTC. The J gene is TRBJ2-1, the V gene TRBV11-1; TRBD2 agrees at 9 bases. V dropped 0 bases and J dropped 2; count of bases not matched to a gene: 5. The CDR3 consists of 17 residues. CDR1 is SGHAT, CDR2 FQDESV, per germline (reference sequence).

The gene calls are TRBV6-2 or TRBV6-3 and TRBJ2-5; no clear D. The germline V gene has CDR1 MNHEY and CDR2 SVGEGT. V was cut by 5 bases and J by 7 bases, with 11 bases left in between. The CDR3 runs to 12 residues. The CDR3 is CASSTPSSTQYF. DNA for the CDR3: TGTGCCAGCAGTACTCCGTCGTCGACCCAGTACTTC.

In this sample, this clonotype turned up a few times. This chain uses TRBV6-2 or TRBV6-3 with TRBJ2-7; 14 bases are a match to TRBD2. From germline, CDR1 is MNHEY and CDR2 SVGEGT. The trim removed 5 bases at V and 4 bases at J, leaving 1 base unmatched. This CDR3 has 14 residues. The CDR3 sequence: CASSGTSGSYEQYV. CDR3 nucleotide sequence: TGTGCCAGCAGTGGGACTAGCGGGAGTTACGAGCAGTACGTC.

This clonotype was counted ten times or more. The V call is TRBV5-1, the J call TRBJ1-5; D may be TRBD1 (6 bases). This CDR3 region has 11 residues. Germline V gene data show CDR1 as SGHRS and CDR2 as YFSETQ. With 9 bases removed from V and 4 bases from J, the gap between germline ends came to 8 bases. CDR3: CAIQGNQPQHF. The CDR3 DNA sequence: TGCGCCATCCAGGGGAATCAGCCCCAGCATTTT. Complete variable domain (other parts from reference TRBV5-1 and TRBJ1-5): KAGVTQTPRYLIKTRGQQVTLSCSPISGHRSVSWYQQTPGQGLQFLFEYFSETQRNKGNFPGRFSGRQFSNSRSEMNVSTLELGDSALYLCAIQGNQPQHFGDGTRLSIL.

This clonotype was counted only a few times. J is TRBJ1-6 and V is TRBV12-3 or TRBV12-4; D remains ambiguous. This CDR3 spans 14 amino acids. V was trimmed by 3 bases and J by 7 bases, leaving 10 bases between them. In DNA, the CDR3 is TGTGCCAGCAGTTTGACCAGAGAGAATTCACCCCTCCACTTT. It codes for CASSLTRENSPLHF.

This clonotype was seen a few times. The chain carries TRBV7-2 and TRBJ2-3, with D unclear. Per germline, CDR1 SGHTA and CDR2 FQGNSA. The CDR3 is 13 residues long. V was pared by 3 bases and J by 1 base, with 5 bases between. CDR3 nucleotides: TGTGCCAGCAGCTTTGTAGGCACAGATACGCAGTATTTT. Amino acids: CASSFVGTDTQYF.